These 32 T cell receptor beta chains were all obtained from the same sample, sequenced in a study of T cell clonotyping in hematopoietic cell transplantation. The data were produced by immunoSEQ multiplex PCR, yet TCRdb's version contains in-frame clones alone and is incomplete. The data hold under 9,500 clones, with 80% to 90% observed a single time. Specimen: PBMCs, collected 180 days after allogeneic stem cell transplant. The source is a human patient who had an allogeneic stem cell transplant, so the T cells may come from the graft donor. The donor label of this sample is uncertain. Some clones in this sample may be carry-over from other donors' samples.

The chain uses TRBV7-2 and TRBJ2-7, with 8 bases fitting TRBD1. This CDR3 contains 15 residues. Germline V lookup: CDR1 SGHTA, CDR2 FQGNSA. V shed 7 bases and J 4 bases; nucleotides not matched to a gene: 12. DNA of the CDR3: TGTGCCAGCAACCCGGGACAGGCCTACTTATACGAGCAGTACTTC. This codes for CASNPGQAYLYEQYF.

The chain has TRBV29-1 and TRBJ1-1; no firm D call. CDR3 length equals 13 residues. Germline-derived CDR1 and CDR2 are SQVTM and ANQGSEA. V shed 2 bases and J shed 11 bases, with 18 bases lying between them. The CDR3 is CSVELSMGTGAFF. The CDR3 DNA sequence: TGCAGCGTTGAACTCTCCATGGGCACCGGGGCTTTCTTT.

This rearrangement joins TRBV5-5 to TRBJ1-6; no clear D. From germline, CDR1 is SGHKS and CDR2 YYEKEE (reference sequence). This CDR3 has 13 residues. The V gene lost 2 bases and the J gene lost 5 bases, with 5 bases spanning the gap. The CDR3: CASSLTDNSPLHF. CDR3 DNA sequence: TGTGCCAGCAGCTTAACGGATAATTCACCCCTCCACTTT.

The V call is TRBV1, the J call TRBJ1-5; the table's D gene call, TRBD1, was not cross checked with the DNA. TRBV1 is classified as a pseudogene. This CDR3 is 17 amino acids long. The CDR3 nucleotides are TGCACCAGCAGCCATCCCCCGACAGGGTTGACGGATAAAGCCCAGCATTTT. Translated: CTSSHPPTGLTDKAQHF.

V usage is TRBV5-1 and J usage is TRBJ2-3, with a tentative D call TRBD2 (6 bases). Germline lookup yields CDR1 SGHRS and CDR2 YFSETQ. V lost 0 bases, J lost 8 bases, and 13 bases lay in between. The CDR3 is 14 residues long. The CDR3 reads CASSLDRDSGTQYF. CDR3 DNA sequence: TGCGCCAGCAGCTTGGACCGGGACTCGGGTACGCAGTATTTT. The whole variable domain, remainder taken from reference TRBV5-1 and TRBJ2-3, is KAGVTQTPRYLIKTRGQQVTLSCSPISGHRSVSWYQQTPGQGLQFLFEYFSETQRNKGNFPGRFSGRQFSNSRSEMNVSTLELGDSALYLCASSLDRDSGTQYFGPGTRLTVL.

The CDR3 nucleotides are TGTGCCAGCAGCTTGCCCCAGGGAACTAATGAAAAACTGTTTTTT. It translates to CASSLPQGTNEKLFF. V gene TRBV5-5 combines with J gene TRBJ1-4, with TRBD1 as a possible D gene (5 bases). Trimming took 1 base from V and 1 from J, leaving 8 bases between them. The V gene's germline CDR1 is SGHKS and CDR2 YYEKEE (reference sequence). The CDR3 has 15 amino acids. Filled out from reference TRBV5-5 and TRBJ1-4, the complete variable domain reads DAGVTQSPTHLIKTRGQQVTLRCSPISGHKSVSWYQQVLGQGPQFIFQYYEKEERGRGNFPDRFSARQFPNYSSELNVNALLLGDSALYLCASSLPQGTNEKLFFGSGTQLSVL.

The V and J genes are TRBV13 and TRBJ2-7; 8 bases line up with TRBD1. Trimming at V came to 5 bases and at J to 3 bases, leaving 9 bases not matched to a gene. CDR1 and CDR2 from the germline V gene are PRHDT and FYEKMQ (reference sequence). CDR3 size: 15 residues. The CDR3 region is CASSTQGARDYEQYF. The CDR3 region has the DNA TGTGCCAGCAGCACGCAGGGGGCTAGGGACTACGAGCAGTACTTC. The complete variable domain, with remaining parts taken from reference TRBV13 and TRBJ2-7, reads AAGVIQSPRHLIKEKRETATLKCYPIPRHDTVYWYQQGPGQDPQFLISFYEKMQSDKGSIPDRFSAQQFSDYHSELNMSSLELGDSALYFCASSTQGARDYEQYFGPGTRLTVT.

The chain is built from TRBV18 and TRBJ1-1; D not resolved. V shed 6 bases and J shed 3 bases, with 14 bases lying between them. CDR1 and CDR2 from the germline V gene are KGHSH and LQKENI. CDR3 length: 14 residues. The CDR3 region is CASSVRGGDTEAFF. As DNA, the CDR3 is TGTGCCAGCTCCGTTCGGGGTGGGGACACTGAAGCTTTCTTT.

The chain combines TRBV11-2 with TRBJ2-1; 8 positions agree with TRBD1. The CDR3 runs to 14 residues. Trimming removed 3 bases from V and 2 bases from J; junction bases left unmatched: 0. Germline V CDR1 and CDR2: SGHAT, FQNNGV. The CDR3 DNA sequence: TGTGCCAGCAGCTTGGACAGGGCCTACAATGAGCAGTTCTTC. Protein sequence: CASSLDRAYNEQFF.

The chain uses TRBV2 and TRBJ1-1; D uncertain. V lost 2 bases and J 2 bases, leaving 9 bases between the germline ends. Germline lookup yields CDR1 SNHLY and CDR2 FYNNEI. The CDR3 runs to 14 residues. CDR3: CASSEFGGNTEAFF. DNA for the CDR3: TGTGCCAGCAGTGAATTTGGAGGAAACACTGAAGCTTTCTTT. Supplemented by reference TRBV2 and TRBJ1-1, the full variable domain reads EPEVTQTPSHQVTQMGQEVILRCVPISNHLYFYWYRQILGQKVEFLVSFYNNEISEKSEIFDDQFSVERPDGSNFTLKIRSTKLEDSAMYFCASSEFGGNTEAFFGQGTRLTVV.

The CDR3, as DNA: TGTGCCAGCAGCCACCGGGACGAATATAACTATGGCTACACCTTC. Translated, it gives CASSHRDEYNYGYTF. The chain carries TRBV4-2 and TRBJ1-2; tentative D call: TRBD1 (5 bases). This CDR3 has 15 residues. The germline gives CDR1 LGHNA, CDR2 YNFKEQ. V was cut by 3 bases and J by 1 base, with 12 bases left in between.

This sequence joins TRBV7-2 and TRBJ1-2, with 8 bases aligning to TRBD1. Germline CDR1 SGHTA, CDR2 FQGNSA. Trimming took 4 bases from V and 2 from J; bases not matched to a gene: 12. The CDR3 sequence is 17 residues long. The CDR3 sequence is CASSSNSLRQGNYGYTF. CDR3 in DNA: TGTGCCAGCAGCTCCAATAGCCTGAGACAGGGGAACTATGGCTACACCTTC.

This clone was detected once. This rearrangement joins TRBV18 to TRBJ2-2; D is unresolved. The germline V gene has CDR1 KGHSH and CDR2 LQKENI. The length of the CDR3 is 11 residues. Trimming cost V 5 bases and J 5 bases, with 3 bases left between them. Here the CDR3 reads CASSSTGELFF. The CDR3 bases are TGTGCCAGCTCATCGACCGGGGAGCTGTTTTTT.

The CDR3 is CAISESMGQGSHEAFF. Here the CDR3 DNA reads TGTGCCATCAGTGAGTCGATGGGACAGGGGTCACATGAAGCTTTCTTT. This sequence joins TRBV10-3 and TRBJ1-1; 10 bases are a match to TRBD1. Germline CDR1 and CDR2: ENHRY and SYGVKD. There are 16 residues in the CDR3. With V trimmed by 0 bases and J by 7 bases, 8 bases remained unmatched.

DNA of the CDR3: TGTGCCACCTCTCAGGGGTCACAGCGGAACACTGAAGCTTTCTTT. This gives the protein CATSQGSQRNTEAFF. The chain couples TRBV30 to TRBJ1-1, with D tentatively TRBD1 (6 bases). The CDR3 is 15 amino acids. CDR1 is GTSNPN and CDR2 is SVGIG in the germline V gene (reference sequence). Trimming cost V 8 bases and J 1 base, with 20 bases left between them.

The CDR3 sequence is CASSARQVSGTGELFF. The CDR3 DNA reads TGTGCCAGCAGCGCCCGACAGGTCTCGGGCACCGGGGAGCTGTTTTTT. The V call is TRBV7-8, the J call TRBJ2-2; D is perhaps TRBD1 (6 bases). Germline lookup yields CDR1 SGHVS and CDR2 FQNEAQ. The V end lost 5 bases, the J end lost 4 bases, and 17 bases lay between the germline ends. The CDR3 spans 16 residues.

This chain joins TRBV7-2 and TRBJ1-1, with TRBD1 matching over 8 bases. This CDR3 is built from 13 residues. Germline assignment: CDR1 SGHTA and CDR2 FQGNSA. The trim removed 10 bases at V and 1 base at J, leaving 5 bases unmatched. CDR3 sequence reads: CATATGENTEAFF. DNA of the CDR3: TGTGCCACCGCGACAGGGGAGAACACTGAAGCTTTCTTT.

Written as DNA, the CDR3 is TGTGCCAGCAGCCAACGGACACCTAACTATGGCTACACCTTC. Protein sequence: CASSQRTPNYGYTF. The chain combines TRBV14 with TRBJ1-2, with D perhaps TRBD1 (5 bases). The CDR3 runs 14 residues. With 2 bases removed from V and 0 bases from J, the gap between germline ends came to 7 bases. CDR1 is SGHDN, CDR2 FVKESK, per germline.

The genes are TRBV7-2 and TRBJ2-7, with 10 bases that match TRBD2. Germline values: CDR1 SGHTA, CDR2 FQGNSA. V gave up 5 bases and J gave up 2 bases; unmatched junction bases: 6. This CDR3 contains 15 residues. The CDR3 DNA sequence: TGTGCCAGCAGCACTCAAGCGGGGGGGACCTACGAGCAGTACTTC. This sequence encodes CASSTQAGGTYEQYF.

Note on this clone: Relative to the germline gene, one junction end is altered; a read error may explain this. CDR3 DNA sequence: TGTGCCAGCAGCGCCGCTCCGGGCTCTAAGAGGGTCTTT. Amino acids: CASSAAPGSKRVF. This chain links TRBV9 with TRBJ1-1, with D hard to call. CDR1 is SGDLS, CDR2 YYNGEE, per germline. This CDR3 spans 13 amino acids.

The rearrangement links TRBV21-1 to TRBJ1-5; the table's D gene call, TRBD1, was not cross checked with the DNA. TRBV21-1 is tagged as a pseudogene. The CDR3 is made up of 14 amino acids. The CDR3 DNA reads TGTGCCAGCGCCGGGACAGGGGAAAATCAGCCCCAGCATTTT. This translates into CASAGTGENQPQHF.

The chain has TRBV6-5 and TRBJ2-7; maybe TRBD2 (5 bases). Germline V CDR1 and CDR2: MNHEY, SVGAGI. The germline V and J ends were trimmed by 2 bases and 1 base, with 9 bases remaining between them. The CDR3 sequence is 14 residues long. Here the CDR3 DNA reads TGTGCCAGCAGTTACGCCCGGGGTTCCTACGAGCAGTACTTC. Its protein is CASSYARGSYEQYF.

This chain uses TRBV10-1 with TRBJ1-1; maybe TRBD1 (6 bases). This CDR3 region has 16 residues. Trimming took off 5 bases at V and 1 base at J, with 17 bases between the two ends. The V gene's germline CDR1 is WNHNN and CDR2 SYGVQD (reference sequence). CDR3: CASSPHGWGPNTEAFF. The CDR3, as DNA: TGCGCCAGCAGTCCACACGGGTGGGGGCCGAACACTGAAGCTTTCTTT.

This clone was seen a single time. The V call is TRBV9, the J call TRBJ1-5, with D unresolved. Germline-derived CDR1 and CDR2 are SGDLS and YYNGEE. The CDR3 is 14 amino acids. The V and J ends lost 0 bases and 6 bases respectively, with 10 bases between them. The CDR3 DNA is TGTGCCAGCAGCGTAGATTCTAACAGTCAGCCCCAGCATTTT. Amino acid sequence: CASSVDSNSQPQHF. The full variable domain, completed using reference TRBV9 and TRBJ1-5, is DSGVTQTPKHLITATGQRVTLRCSPRSGDLSVYWYQQSLDQGLQFLIQYYNGEERAKGNILERFSAQQFPDLHSELNLSSLELGDSALYFCASSVDSNSQPQHFGDGTRLSIL.

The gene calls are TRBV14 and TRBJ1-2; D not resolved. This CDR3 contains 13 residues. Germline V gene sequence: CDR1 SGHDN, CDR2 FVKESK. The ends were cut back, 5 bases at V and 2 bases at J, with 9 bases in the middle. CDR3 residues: CASSNPNNYGYTF. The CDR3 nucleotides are TGTGCCAGCAGCAATCCAAACAACTATGGCTACACCTTC.

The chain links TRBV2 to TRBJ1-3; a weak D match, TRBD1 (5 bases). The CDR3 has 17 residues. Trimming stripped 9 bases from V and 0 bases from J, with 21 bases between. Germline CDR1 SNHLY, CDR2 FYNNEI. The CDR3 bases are TGTGCCAGAATAAAAAGGGCAGGGCTTCTCTCTGGAAACACCATATATTTT. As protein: CARIKRAGLLSGNTIYF.

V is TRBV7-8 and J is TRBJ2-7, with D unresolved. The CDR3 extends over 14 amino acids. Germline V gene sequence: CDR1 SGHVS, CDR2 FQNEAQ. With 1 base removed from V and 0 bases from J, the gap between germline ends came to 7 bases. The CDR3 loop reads CASSLDKSSYEQYF. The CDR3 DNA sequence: TGTGCCAGCAGCTTAGACAAAAGCTCCTACGAGCAGTACTTC. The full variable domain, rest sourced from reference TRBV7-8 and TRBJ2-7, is GAGVSQSPRYKVAKRGQDVALRCDPISGHVSLFWYQQALGQGPEFLTYFQNEAQLDKSGLPSDRFFAERPEGSVSTLKIQRTQQEDSAVYLCASSLDKSSYEQYFGPGTRLTVT.

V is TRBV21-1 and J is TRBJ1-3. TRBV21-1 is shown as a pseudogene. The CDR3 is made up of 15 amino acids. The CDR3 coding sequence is TGTGCCAGCATTAAGAGGGGATACTCTGGAAACACCATATATTTT. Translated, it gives CASIKRGYSGNTIYF.

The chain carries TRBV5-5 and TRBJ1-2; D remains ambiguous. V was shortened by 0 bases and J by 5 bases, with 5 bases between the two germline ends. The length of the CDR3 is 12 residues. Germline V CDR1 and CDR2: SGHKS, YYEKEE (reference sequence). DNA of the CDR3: TGTGCCAGCAGCTTGGAAGGGTATGGCTACACCTTC. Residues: CASSLEGYGYTF.

The CDR3 region is CASSETGAALNNEKLFF. Here the CDR3 DNA reads TGTGCCAGCAGTGAAACAGGGGCGGCTTTGAATAATGAAAAACTGTTTTTT. The chain uses TRBV2 and TRBJ1-4; 7 bases line up with TRBD1. The CDR3 totals 17 residues. Losses at the gene ends were 2 bases for V and 4 bases for J; bases not matched to a gene: 10. From germline, CDR1 is SNHLY and CDR2 FYNNEI.

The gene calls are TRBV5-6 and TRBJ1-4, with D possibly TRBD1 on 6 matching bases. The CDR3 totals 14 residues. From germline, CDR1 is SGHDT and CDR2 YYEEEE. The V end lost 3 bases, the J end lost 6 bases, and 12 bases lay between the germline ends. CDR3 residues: CASSSTGRDEKLFF. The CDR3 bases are TGTGCCAGCAGCTCAACAGGGAGGGATGAAAAACTGTTTTTT.

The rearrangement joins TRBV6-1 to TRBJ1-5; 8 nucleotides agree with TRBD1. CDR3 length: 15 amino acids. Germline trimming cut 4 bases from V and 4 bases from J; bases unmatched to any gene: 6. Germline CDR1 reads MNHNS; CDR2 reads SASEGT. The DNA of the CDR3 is TGTGCCAGCAGTGCGGACAGGGCAGCAAATCAGCCCCAGCATTTT. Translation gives CASSADRAANQPQHF.